This passage covers 27 T cell receptor beta chains from one sample sequenced in a study of cytomegalovirus exposure and HLA in healthy donors (dated by TCRdb to about 2017). Library method: the immunoSEQ multiplex PCR assay. The multiplex PCR relied on a mix of 60 forward primers for TCR Vbeta segments and 13 reverse primers for TCR Jbeta segments. Held by TCRdb, this immuneACCESS table contains in-frame sequences only and omits some clones. Under half of the omission traces to an unresolved V gene where checked; the cause of the rest is unknown. Present in this sample are around 140,000 clones, about 84% of which were seen just once. 2% to 3% of the sample is taken by the ten largest. The sequenced sample was PBMCs. Source of these receptors: a middle-aged man in good health and CMV-seronegative.

The V and J genes are TRBV2 and TRBJ2-5; TRBD2 matches at 12 bases. The CDR3 has 15 amino acids. The V gene's germline CDR1 is SNHLY and CDR2 FYNNEI. V lost 3 bases, J lost 2 bases, and 1 base stayed unmatched. The DNA of the CDR3 is TGTGCCAGCAGTGAGACTAGCGGGGGACAAGAGACCCAGTACTTC. Translating it yields CASSETSGGQETQYF.

This chain links TRBV5-4 with TRBJ2-5; a weak D match, TRBD1 (5 bases). V lost 4 bases to trimming and J lost 5 bases, with 12 bases between them. Germline V gene data show CDR1 as SGHNT and CDR2 as YYREEE (reference sequence). The CDR3 runs 13 residues. The CDR3 sequence is CASSPGPRETQYF. The CDR3 nucleotides are TGTGCCAGCAGCCCAGGGCCCCGCGAGACCCAGTACTTC.

The chain carries TRBV30 and TRBJ2-5, with 9 bases identical to TRBD2. From germline, CDR1 is GTSNPN and CDR2 SVGIG (reference sequence). The CDR3 loop spans 14 amino acids. The V gene end was trimmed by 3 bases and the J gene end by 3 bases; junction bases not matched to a gene: 5. The CDR3, as DNA: TGTGCCTGGAGGGTCAGACTAGCGGAAGAGACCCAGTACTTC. The encoded protein is CAWRVRLAEETQYF. The full variable domain, rest sourced from reference TRBV30 and TRBJ2-5, is SQTIHQWPATLVQPVGSPLSLECTVEGTSNPNLYWYRQAAGRGLQLLFYSVGIGQISSEVPQNLSASRPQDRQFILSSKKLLLSDSGFYLCAWRVRLAEETQYFGPGTRLLVL.

The table lists this clone with a count of one. CDR3: CASSPSPGAGNTIYF. The CDR3 nucleotides are TGTGCCAGCAGCCCATCTCCAGGCGCTGGAAACACCATATATTTT. The J gene is TRBJ1-3, the V gene TRBV11-2; unclear D gene. The CDR3 has 15 residues. Germline V gene data show CDR1 as SGHAT and CDR2 as FQNNGV. The germline V and J ends were trimmed by 5 bases and 2 bases, with 13 bases remaining between them.

The genes are TRBV18 and TRBJ1-2; possibly TRBD1 for D (5 bases). CDR1 is KGHSH, CDR2 LQKENI, per germline. The V gene lost 0 bases and the J gene lost 0 bases, with 11 bases spanning the gap. The CDR3 is made up of 16 amino acids. The CDR3, as DNA: TGTGCCAGCTCACCACCGGCGTCAGGGACTAACTATGGCTACACCTTC. Amino acid sequence: CASSPPASGTNYGYTF.

This sequence joins TRBV9 and TRBJ2-1; 7 bases align to TRBD2. The CDR3 totals 15 residues. The V gene end was trimmed by 0 bases and the J gene end by 7 bases; junction bases not matched to a gene: 7. Germline V gives CDR1 SGDLS, CDR2 YYNGEE. CDR3 sequence: CASSVASSGINEQFF. The CDR3 DNA is TGTGCCAGCAGCGTAGCGTCTAGCGGAATTAATGAGCAGTTCTTC.

The chain uses TRBV19 and TRBJ2-1, with 10 bases that match TRBD1. The V gene's germline CDR1 is LNHDA and CDR2 SQIVND (reference sequence). Trimming removed 4 bases from V and 2 bases from J; junction bases left unmatched: 5. CDR3 size: 16 residues. CDR3 loop: CASSTAGTGAYNEQFF. The CDR3 coding sequence is TGTGCCAGTAGTACGGCCGGGACAGGGGCCTACAATGAGCAGTTCTTC.

The CDR3 is CASIQGRITNNEQFF. The CDR3 DNA follows: TGTGCCAGCATTCAGGGCAGGATAACCAACAATGAGCAGTTCTTC. The V and J genes are TRBV7-8 and TRBJ2-1, with TRBD1 as a possible D gene (5 bases). This CDR3 is 15 amino acids long. Germline V gene lookup returns CDR1 SGHVS and CDR2 FQNEAQ. Between the trimmed V and J ends, which lost 7 bases and 5 bases, there was a span of 18 bases. Full variable domain (rest looked up from reference TRBV7-8 and TRBJ2-1): GAGVSQSPRYKVAKRGQDVALRCDPISGHVSLFWYQQALGQGPEFLTYFQNEAQLDKSGLPSDRFFAERPEGSVSTLKIQRTQQEDSAVYLCASIQGRITNNEQFFGPGTRLTVL.

The gene calls are TRBV18 and TRBJ1-2; 7 positions match TRBD1. This CDR3 has 13 amino acids. V lost 3 bases, J lost 7 bases, and 5 bases stayed unmatched. Looked up from germline, CDR1 is KGHSH and CDR2 is LQKENI. The DNA of the CDR3 is TGTGCCAGCTCACCCGGACAGGCCAGTGGCTACACCTTC. It translates to CASSPGQASGYTF.

Here the CDR3 DNA reads TGTGCCAGCAGCTTAACCCCCCCGGGAAGCGGAGCAACCGGGGAGCTGTTTTTT. Translation: CASSLTPPGSGATGELFF. The chain combines TRBV7-3 with TRBJ2-2, with D maybe TRBD2 (5 bases). Germline-derived CDR1 and CDR2 are SGHTA and FQGTGA. This CDR3 contains 18 residues. The V end was cut by 0 bases, the J end by 5 bases, with 19 bases between.

The chain couples TRBV19 to TRBJ2-2; maybe TRBD2 (7 bases). This CDR3 is built from 15 residues. Trimming took off 5 bases at V and 3 bases at J, with 13 bases between the two ends. The germline CDR1 and CDR2 sequences are LNHDA and SQIVND (reference sequence). This chain's CDR3 is CASSPPGGYTGELFF. CDR3 coding DNA: TGTGCCAGTAGTCCTCCGGGGGGCTACACCGGGGAGCTGTTTTTT.

The J gene is TRBJ2-7, the V gene TRBV11-3; TRBD2 matches 9 bases. CDR3 size: 14 residues. Germline CDR1 and CDR2: SGHNT and YENEEA. Germline trimming cut 4 bases from V and 6 bases from J; bases unmatched to any gene: 7. The CDR3: CASSSSGAFPEQYF. CDR3 DNA sequence: TGTGCCAGCAGCTCTAGCGGGGCATTCCCCGAGCAGTACTTC. The whole variable domain, filled in from reference TRBV11-3 and TRBJ2-7, reads EAGVVQSPRYKIIEKKQPVAFWCNPISGHNTLYWYLQNLGQGPELLIRYENEEAVDDSQLPKDRFSAERLKGVDSTLKIQPAELGDSAVYLCASSSSGAFPEQYFGPGTRLTVT.

The chain uses TRBV4-2 and TRBJ1-2; TRBD1 aligns across 8 bases. The CDR3 consists of 16 residues. J lost 2 bases, V lost 0 bases, and 5 bases had no gene match. Germline V gene sequence: CDR1 LGHNA, CDR2 YNFKEQ. DNA of the CDR3: TGTGCCAGCAGCCAAGACCGTGGACAGGGCAACTATGGCTACACCTTC. Amino acid sequence: CASSQDRGQGNYGYTF.

The V call is TRBV27, the J call TRBJ2-6; no clear D gene. Deletions cut 7 bases from V and 2 bases from J, with 9 bases between. Germline CDR1 is MNHEY and CDR2 is SMNVEV (reference sequence). The CDR3 contains 14 residues. The CDR3: CASTVETGANVLTF. The CDR3 bases are TGTGCCAGCACGGTCGAGACTGGGGCCAACGTCCTGACTTTC.

The chain uses TRBV7-8 and TRBJ1-2; TRBD1 agrees at 7 bases. The CDR3 has 15 amino acids. J gave up 2 bases and V 4 bases, and 7 bases lay outside the gene matches. Germline CDR1 SGHVS, CDR2 FQNEAQ. This chain's CDR3 is CASSSGQALNYGYTF. CDR3 nucleotides: TGTGCCAGCAGCTCAGGACAGGCACTAAACTATGGCTACACCTTC.

This clone was seen a handful of times. The chain has TRBV4-2 and TRBJ1-1, with no clear D. V lost 0 bases, J lost 8 bases, and 10 bases lay in between. The CDR3 spans 13 residues. CDR1 and CDR2 (germline): LGHNA, YNFKEQ. The CDR3 here is CASSQESRREAFF. Here the CDR3 DNA reads TGTGCCAGCAGCCAAGAGTCGCGCAGGGAAGCTTTCTTT.

The chain combines TRBV14 with TRBJ1-2; TRBD1 matches 9 bases. CDR1 and CDR2 from the germline V gene are SGHDN and FVKESK. V gave up 6 bases and J gave up 4 bases; unmatched junction bases: 6. The CDR3 spans 14 residues. CDR3 amino acids: CASSRETGGYGYTF. The CDR3 nucleotides read TGTGCCAGCAGTCGGGAGACAGGGGGCTATGGCTACACCTTC.

A single count supports this clone. The chain carries TRBV7-6 and TRBJ2-7; 7 bases are shared with TRBD1. The CDR3 is 14 amino acids. Germline V lookup: CDR1 SGHVS, CDR2 FNYEAQ. V shed 6 bases, J shed 6 bases, and the junction held 11 bases outside the gene matches. CDR3 protein: CASSPGTVSSEQYF. DNA of the CDR3: TGTGCCAGCAGTCCCGGGACAGTGTCTTCCGAGCAGTACTTC.

The chain employs TRBV4-1 and TRBJ1-5, with TRBD1 identical over 8 bases. Germline loops: CDR1 MGHRA, CDR2 YSYEKL. After removal of 1 base from V and 9 bases from J, the junction contained 20 bases not matched to a gene. This CDR3 spans 19 amino acids. The CDR3: CASSQGIAGGVKVVGPQHF. In DNA form, the CDR3 reads TGCGCCAGCAGCCAAGGTATCGCAGGGGGCGTAAAGGTCGTGGGGCCCCAGCATTTT.

This clone was seen a single time. V gene TRBV18 combines with J gene TRBJ2-7; TRBD1 matches 9 bases. CDR3 length equals 15 residues. Germline CDR1 and CDR2: KGHSH and LQKENI. V was clipped by 0 bases and J by 4 bases; unmatched bases: 4. The CDR3 loop reads CASSPPSDRGYEQYF. The CDR3 coding sequence is TGTGCCAGCTCACCACCGTCGGACAGGGGTTACGAGCAGTACTTC.

This chain uses TRBV6-1 with TRBJ1-1; TRBD1 matches at 8 bases. The CDR3 has 13 residues. V was clipped by 1 base and J by 8 bases; unmatched bases: 3. Germline values: CDR1 MNHNS, CDR2 SASEGT. In nucleotides, the CDR3 is TGTGCCAGCAGTGAAGACCACAGGGGGGAAGCTTTCTTT. The encoded protein is CASSEDHRGEAFF.

CDR3 coding DNA: TGTGCCAGCAGCTCTTCTAGCGCGGTCGGCAAAAACATTCAGTACTTC. Translation: CASSSSSAVGKNIQYF. This sequence joins TRBV7-9 and TRBJ2-4; weak D call: TRBD2 (6 bases). The CDR3 contains 16 residues. The V gene lost 4 bases and the J gene lost 3 bases, with 16 bases spanning the gap. Germline CDR1 is SEHNR and CDR2 is FQNEAQ (reference sequence).

The J gene is TRBJ1-3, the V gene TRBV30, with TRBD1 matching over 8 bases. V lost 3 bases to trimming and J lost 2 bases; unmatched junction nucleotides: 6. The CDR3 length is 15 residues. Looked up from germline, CDR1 is GTSNPN and CDR2 is SVGIG (reference sequence). CDR3 loop: CAWSGQGSPGNTIYF. The CDR3 nucleotides read TGTGCCTGGAGCGGACAGGGTAGTCCTGGAAACACCATATATTTT.

The V call is TRBV4-1, the J call TRBJ2-1; TRBD2 matches 8 bases. This CDR3 comprises 18 residues. Germline V CDR1 and CDR2: MGHRA, YSYEKL. The V segment lost 1 base and the J segment 0 bases; nucleotides outside the gene matches: 8. This chain's CDR3 is CASSQVTLLAVSYNEQFF. The CDR3 nucleotides read TGCGCCAGCAGCCAAGTGACCCTACTAGCGGTCTCCTACAATGAGCAGTTCTTC.

The rearrangement joins TRBV7-9 to TRBJ1-4, with 9 bases that match TRBD1. The length of the CDR3 is 16 residues. Germline CDR1 SEHNR, CDR2 FQNEAQ (reference sequence). With V trimmed by 2 bases and J by 8 bases, 9 bases remained unmatched. The CDR3 is CASSLPTGTGYEKLFF. The CDR3 nucleotides read TGTGCCAGCAGCTTACCGACCGGGACAGGGTACGAAAAACTGTTTTTT.

This rearrangement joins TRBV5-6 to TRBJ2-5, with 7 bases identical to TRBD1. CDR1 and CDR2 (germline): SGHDT, YYEEEE. V was clipped by 3 bases and J by 1 base; unmatched bases: 6. This CDR3 is built from 15 residues. CDR3 nucleotide sequence: TGTGCCAGCAGCTCACTCCAGGGGGTCCAAGAGACCCAGTACTTC. Amino acids: CASSSLQGVQETQYF.

The rearrangement uses TRBV5-6 and TRBJ2-2, with D possibly being TRBD2 (5 bases). V was shortened by 3 bases and J by 4 bases, with 19 bases between the two germline ends. Looked up from germline, CDR1 is SGHDT and CDR2 is YYEEEE. CDR3 length equals 17 residues. CDR3 DNA sequence: TGTGCCAGCAGCTCGCGAGAGGCGAGGGAACGCACCGGGGAGCTGTTTTTT. Amino acid sequence: CASSSREARERTGELFF.